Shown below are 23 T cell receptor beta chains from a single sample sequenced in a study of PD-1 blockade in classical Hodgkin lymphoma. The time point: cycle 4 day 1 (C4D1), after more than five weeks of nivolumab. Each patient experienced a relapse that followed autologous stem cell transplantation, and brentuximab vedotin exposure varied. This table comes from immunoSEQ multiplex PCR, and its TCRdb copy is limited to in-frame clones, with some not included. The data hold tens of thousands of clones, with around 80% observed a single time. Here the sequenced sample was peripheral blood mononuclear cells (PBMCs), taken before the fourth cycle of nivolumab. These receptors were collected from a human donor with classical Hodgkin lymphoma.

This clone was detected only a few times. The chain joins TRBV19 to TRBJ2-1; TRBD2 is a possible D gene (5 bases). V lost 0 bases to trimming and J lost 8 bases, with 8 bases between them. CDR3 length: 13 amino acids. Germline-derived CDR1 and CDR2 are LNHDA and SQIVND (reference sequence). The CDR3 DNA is TGTGCCAGTAGTATAGATCTAGCCTATGAGCAGTTCTTC. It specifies CASSIDLAYEQFF.

DNA of the CDR3: TGTGCCAGCAGTCTTGCCCCACACTCCTACGAGCAGTACTTC. Translating it yields CASSLAPHSYEQYF. V is TRBV6-6 and J is TRBJ2-7; D gene unclear. CDR3 length: 14 residues. Germline values: CDR1 MNHNY, CDR2 SVGAGI (reference sequence). V shed 5 bases and J shed 0 bases, with 11 bases lying between them.

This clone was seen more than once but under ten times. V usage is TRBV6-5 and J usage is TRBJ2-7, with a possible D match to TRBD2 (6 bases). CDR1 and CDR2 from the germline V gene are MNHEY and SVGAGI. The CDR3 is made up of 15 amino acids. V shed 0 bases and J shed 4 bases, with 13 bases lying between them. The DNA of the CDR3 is TGTGCCAGCAGTTACTCCCAGGGACTCGTTTACGAGCAGTACTTC. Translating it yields CASSYSQGLVYEQYF.

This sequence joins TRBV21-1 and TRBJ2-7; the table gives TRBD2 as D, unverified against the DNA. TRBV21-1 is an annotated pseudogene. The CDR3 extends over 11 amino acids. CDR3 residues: CASSKVLEQYF. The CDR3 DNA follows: TGTGCCAGCAGCAAAGTCTTAGAGCAGTACTTC.

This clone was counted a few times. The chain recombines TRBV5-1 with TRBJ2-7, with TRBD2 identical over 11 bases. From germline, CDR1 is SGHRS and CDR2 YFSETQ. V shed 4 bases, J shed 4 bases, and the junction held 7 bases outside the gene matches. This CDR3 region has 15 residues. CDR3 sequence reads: CASSMGTSGGYEQYF. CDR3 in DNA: TGCGCCAGCAGCATGGGAACTAGCGGGGGTTACGAGCAGTACTTC.

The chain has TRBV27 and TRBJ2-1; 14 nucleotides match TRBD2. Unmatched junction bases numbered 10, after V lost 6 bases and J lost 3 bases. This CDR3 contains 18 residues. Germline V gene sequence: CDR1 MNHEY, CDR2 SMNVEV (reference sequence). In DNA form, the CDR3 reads TGTGCCAGCAGCCGGGGACTAGCGGGGGCCCCACTCTACAATGAGCAGTTCTTC. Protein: CASSRGLAGAPLYNEQFF.

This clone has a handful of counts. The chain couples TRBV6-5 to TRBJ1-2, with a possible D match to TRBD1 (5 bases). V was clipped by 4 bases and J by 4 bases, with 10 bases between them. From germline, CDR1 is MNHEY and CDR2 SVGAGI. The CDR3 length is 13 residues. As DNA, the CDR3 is TGTGCCAGCAGTTCCCAGGGCGGCTATGGCTACACCTTC. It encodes CASSSQGGYGYTF.

The CDR3 protein is CASSFPNPTDTQYF. CDR3 coding DNA: TGTGCCAGCAGTTTCCCGAATCCCACAGATACGCAGTATTTT. The chain uses TRBV28 and TRBJ2-3; D gene unclear. Looked up from germline, CDR1 is MDHEN and CDR2 is SYDVKM. The CDR3 length is 14 residues. V shed 3 bases and J shed 2 bases, with 9 bases lying between them.

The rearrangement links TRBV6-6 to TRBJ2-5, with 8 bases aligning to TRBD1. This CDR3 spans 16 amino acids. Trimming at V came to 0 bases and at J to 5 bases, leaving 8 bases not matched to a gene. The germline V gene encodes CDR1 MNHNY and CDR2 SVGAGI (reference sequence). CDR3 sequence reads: CASSYSIQGARETQYF. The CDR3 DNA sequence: TGTGCCAGCAGTTACTCCATCCAGGGGGCTCGGGAGACCCAGTACTTC.

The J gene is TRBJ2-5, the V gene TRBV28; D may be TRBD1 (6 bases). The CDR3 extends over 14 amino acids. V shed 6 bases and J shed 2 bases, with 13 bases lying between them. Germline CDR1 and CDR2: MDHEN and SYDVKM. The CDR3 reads CASSLGQPQETQYF. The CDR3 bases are TGTGCCAGCAGCCTTGGACAGCCTCAAGAGACCCAGTACTTC.

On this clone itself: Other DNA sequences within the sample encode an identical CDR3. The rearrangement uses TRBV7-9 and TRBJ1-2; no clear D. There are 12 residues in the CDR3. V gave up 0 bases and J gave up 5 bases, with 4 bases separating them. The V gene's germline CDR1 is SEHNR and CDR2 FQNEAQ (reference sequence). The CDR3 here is CASSLAGYGYTF. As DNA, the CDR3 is TGTGCCAGCAGCTTAGCGGGGTATGGCTACACCTTC. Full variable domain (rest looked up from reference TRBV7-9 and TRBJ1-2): DTGVSQNPRHKITKRGQNVTFRCDPISEHNRLYWYRQTLGQGPEFLTYFQNEAQLEKSRLLSDRFSAERPKGSFSTLEIQRTEQGDSAMYLCASSLAGYGYTFGSGTRLTVV.

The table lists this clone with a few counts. The CDR3 sequence is CASSLAIYQPQHF. CDR3 sequence (DNA): TGTGCCAGCAGCTTAGCGATTTATCAGCCCCAGCATTTT. V is TRBV7-8 and J is TRBJ1-5; no reliable D call. This CDR3 contains 13 residues. V lost 0 bases and J lost 5, with 5 bases in between. Germline loops: CDR1 SGHVS, CDR2 FQNEAQ.

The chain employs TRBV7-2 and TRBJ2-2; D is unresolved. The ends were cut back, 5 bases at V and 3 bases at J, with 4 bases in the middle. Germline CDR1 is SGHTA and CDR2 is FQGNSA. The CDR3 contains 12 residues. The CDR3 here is CASSLYTGELFF. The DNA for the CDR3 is TGTGCCAGCAGCCTGTACACCGGGGAGCTGTTTTTT. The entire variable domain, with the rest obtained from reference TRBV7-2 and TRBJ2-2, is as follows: GAGVSQSPSNKVTEKGKDVELRCDPISGHTALYWYRQSLGQGLEFLIYFQGNSAPDKSGLPSDRFSAERTGGSVSTLTIQRTQQEDSAVYLCASSLYTGELFFGEGSRLTVL.

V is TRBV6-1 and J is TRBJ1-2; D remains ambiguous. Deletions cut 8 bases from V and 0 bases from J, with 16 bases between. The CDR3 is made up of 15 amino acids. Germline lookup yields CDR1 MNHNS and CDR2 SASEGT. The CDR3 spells CASVPEAGANYGYTF. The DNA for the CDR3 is TGTGCCAGCGTCCCCGAAGCAGGAGCTAACTATGGCTACACCTTC.

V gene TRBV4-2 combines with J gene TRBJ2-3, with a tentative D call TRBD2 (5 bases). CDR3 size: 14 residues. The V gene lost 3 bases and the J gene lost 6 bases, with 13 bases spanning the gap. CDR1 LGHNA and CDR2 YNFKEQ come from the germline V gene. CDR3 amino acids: CASSQGVGIDTQYF. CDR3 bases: TGTGCCAGCAGCCAGGGTGTCGGGATCGATACGCAGTATTTT.

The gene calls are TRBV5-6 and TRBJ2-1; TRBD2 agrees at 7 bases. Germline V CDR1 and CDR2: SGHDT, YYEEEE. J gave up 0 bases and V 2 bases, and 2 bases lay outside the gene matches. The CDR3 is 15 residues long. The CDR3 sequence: CASSLAGSSYNEQFF. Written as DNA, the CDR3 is TGTGCCAGCAGCTTAGCGGGAAGCTCCTACAATGAGCAGTTCTTC. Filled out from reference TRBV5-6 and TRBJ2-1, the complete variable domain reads DAGVTQSPTHLIKTRGQQVTLRCSPKSGHDTVSWYQQALGQGPQFIFQYYEEEERQRGNFPDRFSGHQFPNYSSELNVNALLLGDSALYLCASSLAGSSYNEQFFGPGTRLTVL.

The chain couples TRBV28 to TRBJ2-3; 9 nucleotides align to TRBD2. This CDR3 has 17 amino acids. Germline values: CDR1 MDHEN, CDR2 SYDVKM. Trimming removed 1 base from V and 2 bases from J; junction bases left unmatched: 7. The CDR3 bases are TGTGCCAGCAGTTTATTTGGACTAGCGCTATCCACAGATACGCAGTATTTT. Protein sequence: CASSLFGLALSTDTQYF.

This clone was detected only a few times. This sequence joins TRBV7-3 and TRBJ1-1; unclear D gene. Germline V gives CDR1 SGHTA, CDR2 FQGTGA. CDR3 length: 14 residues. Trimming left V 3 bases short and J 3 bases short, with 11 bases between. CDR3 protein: CASSFRGGDTEAFF. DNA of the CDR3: TGTGCCAGCAGCTTCCGGGGTGGGGACACTGAAGCTTTCTTT. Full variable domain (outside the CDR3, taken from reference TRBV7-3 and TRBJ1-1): GAGVSQTPSNKVTEKGKYVELRCDPISGHTALYWYRQSLGQGPEFLIYFQGTGAADDSGLPNDRFFAVRPEGSVSTLKIQRTERGDSAVYLCASSFRGGDTEAFFGQGTRLTVV.

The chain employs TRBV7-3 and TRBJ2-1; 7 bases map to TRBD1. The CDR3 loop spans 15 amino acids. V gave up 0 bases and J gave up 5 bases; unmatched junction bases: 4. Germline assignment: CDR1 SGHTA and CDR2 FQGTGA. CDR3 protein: CASSLTGGLNNEQFF. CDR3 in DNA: TGTGCCAGCAGCTTAACAGGGGGCCTTAACAATGAGCAGTTCTTC.

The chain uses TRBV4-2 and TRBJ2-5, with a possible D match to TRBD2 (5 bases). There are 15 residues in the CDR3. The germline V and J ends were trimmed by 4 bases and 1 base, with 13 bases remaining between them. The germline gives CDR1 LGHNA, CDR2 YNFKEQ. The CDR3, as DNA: TGTGCCAGCAGCCGAGGACTCACGGCCCAAGAGACCCAGTACTTC. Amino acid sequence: CASSRGLTAQETQYF.

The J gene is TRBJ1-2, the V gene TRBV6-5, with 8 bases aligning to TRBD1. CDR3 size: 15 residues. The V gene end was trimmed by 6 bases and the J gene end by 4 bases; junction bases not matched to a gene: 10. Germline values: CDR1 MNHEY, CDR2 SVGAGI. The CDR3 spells CASSLPGQGVYGYTF. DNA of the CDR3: TGTGCCAGCAGCTTACCCGGACAGGGTGTCTATGGCTACACCTTC.

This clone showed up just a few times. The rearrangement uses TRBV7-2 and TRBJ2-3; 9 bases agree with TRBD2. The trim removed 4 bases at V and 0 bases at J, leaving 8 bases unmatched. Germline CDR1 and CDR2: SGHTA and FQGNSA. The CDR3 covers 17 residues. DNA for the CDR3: TGTGCCAGCAGCTGGAGACTAGCGGTTTATAGCACAGATACGCAGTATTTT. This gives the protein CASSWRLAVYSTDTQYF.

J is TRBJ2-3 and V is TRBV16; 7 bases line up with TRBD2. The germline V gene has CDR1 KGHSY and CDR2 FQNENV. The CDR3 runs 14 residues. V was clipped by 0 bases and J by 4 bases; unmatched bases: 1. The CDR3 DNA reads TGTGCCAGCAGCCAATCGGGGAGGGCAGATACGCAGTATTTT. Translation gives CASSQSGRADTQYF.